Shown below are 17 T cell receptor beta chains from a single sample sequenced in a study of T cell responses to AZD1222 COVID-19 vaccine listed by TCRdb under 2021. Receptor amplification or capture employed the immunoSEQ multiplex PCR assay. TCRdb re-hosts the immuneACCESS table, in-frame sequences only. Its copies lack some clones; in the studies checked, an unresolved V gene accounts for under half of them, and the cause for the rest is not known. Present in this sample are about 110,000 clones, roughly 90% of which were seen just once. In total, the top ten clones hold over 10% of the sample. The sample's time point label is to be understood as: baseline before first vaccination. The treatment or condition label, read with the paper, signifies: meningococcal conjugate vaccine given as trial control. The sequencing used peripheral blood, collected on day 0 of MenACWY control vaccination. These receptors all come from an adult in good health.

J is TRBJ2-7 and V is TRBV5-1, with D possibly TRBD2 on 5 matching bases. Germline CDR1 reads SGHRS; CDR2 reads YFSETQ. This CDR3 region has 15 residues. V was trimmed by 2 bases and J by 0 bases, leaving 12 bases between them. In DNA, the CDR3 is TGCGCCAGCAGCTTACCGAGGAGGAGCTCCTACGAGCAGTACTTC. It is translated as CASSLPRRSSYEQYF.

The chain is built from TRBV5-1 and TRBJ1-1, with D possibly TRBD1 on 6 matching bases. This CDR3 is built from 16 residues. V lost 5 bases and J 7 bases, leaving 24 bases between the germline ends. Germline V CDR1 and CDR2: SGHRS, YFSETQ. The CDR3 is CASRPAVVGTSIEAFF. The DNA of the CDR3 is TGCGCCAGCAGGCCGGCGGTCGTCGGGACAAGTATTGAAGCTTTCTTT.

The chain recombines TRBV28 with TRBJ1-3; D is possibly TRBD1 (5 bases). Per germline, CDR1 MDHEN and CDR2 SYDVKM. This CDR3 is built from 21 residues. Trimming took off 8 bases at V and 0 bases at J, with 32 bases between the two ends. The CDR3 protein is CASRTYMRQGLLPSSGNTIYF. The CDR3 coding sequence is TGTGCCAGCCGGACTTATATGCGGCAGGGTCTGTTACCTTCCTCTGGAAACACCATATATTTT. Using reference TRBV28 and TRBJ1-3 for the parts outside the CDR3, the full variable domain is DVKVTQSSRYLVKRTGEKVFLECVQDMDHENMFWYRQDPGLGLRLIYFSYDVKMKEKGDIPEGYSVSREKKERFSLILESASTNQTSMYLCASRTYMRQGLLPSSGNTIYFGEGSWLTVV.

J is TRBJ2-3 and V is TRBV19; no reliable D call. CDR1 and CDR2 (germline): LNHDA, SQIVND (reference sequence). V lost 2 bases, J lost 4 bases, and 13 bases lay in between. The CDR3 has 15 residues. CDR3 nucleotides: TGTGCCAGTAGTATAATGACGGGTAATGCAGATACGCAGTATTTT. This gives the protein CASSIMTGNADTQYF.

This chain joins TRBV9 and TRBJ2-3; D uncertain. Germline V lookup: CDR1 SGDLS, CDR2 YYNGEE. The CDR3 contains 14 residues. The ends were cut back, 0 bases at V and 0 bases at J, with 5 bases in the middle. CDR3 in amino acids: CASSVAPSTDTQYF. The CDR3 DNA sequence: TGTGCCAGCAGCGTAGCTCCGAGCACAGATACGCAGTATTTT. The full variable domain, with the rest looked up from reference TRBV9 and TRBJ2-3, is DSGVTQTPKHLITATGQRVTLRCSPRSGDLSVYWYQQSLDQGLQFLIQYYNGEERAKGNILERFSAQQFPDLHSELNLSSLELGDSALYFCASSVAPSTDTQYFGPGTRLTVL.

The chain has TRBV7-9 and TRBJ1-2; possible D gene TRBD1, 5 bases. The CDR3 has 14 residues. Germline-derived CDR1 and CDR2 are SEHNR and FQNEAQ (reference sequence). The V gene lost 4 bases and the J gene lost 4 bases, with 13 bases spanning the gap. The CDR3 DNA sequence: TGTGCCAGCAGCTCGGGACGGTTCGTCTATGGCTACACCTTC. As protein: CASSSGRFVYGYTF.

This chain joins TRBV24-1 and TRBJ2-2; no clear D gene. With 3 bases removed from V and 1 base from J, the gap between germline ends came to 8 bases. Germline assignment: CDR1 KGHDR and CDR2 SFDVKD. This CDR3 is 15 amino acids long. The CDR3 loop reads CATSDRRQNTGELFF. The DNA of the CDR3 is TGTGCCACCAGTGATCGAAGACAGAACACCGGGGAGCTGTTTTTT.

This clone occurred once. The chain has TRBV20-1 and TRBJ1-2; a possible D gene is TRBD1 (6 bases). This CDR3 is built from 11 residues. Germline values: CDR1 DFQATT, CDR2 SNEGSKA (reference sequence). This chain's CDR3 is CRWGASDGYTF. In DNA, the CDR3 is TGCAGGTGGGGGGCAAGCGATGGCTACACCTTC.

This chain uses TRBV28 with TRBJ1-2; no firm D call. V dropped 5 bases and J dropped 2 bases, with 9 bases sitting between them. The CDR3 consists of 13 residues. The germline CDR1 and CDR2 sequences are MDHEN and SYDVKM. CDR3 in DNA: TGTGCCAGCAGTACCGGACGAAACTATGGCTACACCTTC. Protein: CASSTGRNYGYTF.

This rearrangement joins TRBV9 to TRBJ1-1; D is ambiguous. This CDR3 is built from 13 residues. The germline V gene encodes CDR1 SGDLS and CDR2 YYNGEE. The germline V and J ends were trimmed by 0 bases and 7 bases, with 10 bases remaining between them. CDR3 nucleotide sequence: TGTGCCAGCAGCGTAGTTGGAGACCGTGAAGCTTTCTTT. Protein sequence: CASSVVGDREAFF.

The rearrangement joins TRBV7-2 to TRBJ1-6; 9 bases match TRBD1. This CDR3 contains 15 residues. V trimming: 1 base; J trimming: 10 bases; junction bases outside the gene matches: 5. CDR1 SGHTA and CDR2 FQGNSA come from the germline V gene. The DNA of the CDR3 is TGTGCCAGCAGCTTAGATGGGACAGGGAGATCACCCCTCCACTTT. It encodes CASSLDGTGRSPLHF.

The CDR3 nucleotides are TGCAGCGTTGTCGTCGCAGGGGTGTCCTACGAGCAGTACTTC. Residues: CSVVVAGVSYEQYF. This chain joins TRBV29-1 and TRBJ2-7; TRBD1 might be the D (6 bases). V lost 4 bases and J 1 base, leaving 14 bases between the germline ends. CDR1 and CDR2 (germline): SQVTM, ANQGSEA. This CDR3 has 14 residues.

The chain has TRBV25-1 and TRBJ2-2; no reliable D call. This CDR3 contains 15 residues. Per germline, CDR1 MGHDK and CDR2 SYGVNS. Trimming removed 3 bases from V and 4 bases from J, with 12 bases in between. DNA for the CDR3: TGTGCCAGCAGTGACGTAGGCAGTCTCACCGGGGAGCTGTTTTTT. Translated: CASSDVGSLTGELFF.

The V and J genes are TRBV19 and TRBJ1-3; D gene ambiguous. V was trimmed by 7 bases and J by 1 base, leaving 17 bases between them. Germline V gene sequence: CDR1 LNHDA, CDR2 SQIVND (reference sequence). The CDR3 is made up of 16 amino acids. The CDR3 sequence: CASTEYKLSSGNTIYF. DNA for the CDR3: TGTGCCAGTACAGAGTACAAATTATCGTCTGGAAACACCATATATTTT.

V usage is TRBV19 and J usage is TRBJ2-1; the D is unclear. The CDR3 consists of 17 residues. The V end was cut by 4 bases, the J end by 0 bases, with 16 bases between. CDR1 is LNHDA and CDR2 is SQIVND in the germline V gene (reference sequence). CDR3 residues: CASSNSGTLGSYNEQFF. CDR3 nucleotide sequence: TGTGCCAGTAGTAATTCGGGTACGCTCGGCTCCTACAATGAGCAGTTCTTC.

The rearrangement links TRBV3-1 (or the pseudogene TRBV3-2) to TRBJ1-1; 8 bases align to TRBD1. The CDR3 runs 14 residues. The germline V gene has CDR1 LGHDT and CDR2 YNNKEL (reference sequence). V lost 6 bases to trimming and J lost 6 bases; unmatched junction nucleotides: 9. The CDR3 loop reads CASSDRGLFPEAFF. In DNA form, the CDR3 reads TGTGCCAGCAGTGACAGGGGCTTATTTCCTGAAGCTTTCTTT.

The chain carries TRBV5-4 and TRBJ2-5, with a tentative D call TRBD2 (5 bases). The CDR3 has 14 amino acids. Germline V gene lookup returns CDR1 SGHNT and CDR2 YYREEE (reference sequence). The germline V and J ends were trimmed by 3 bases and 5 bases, with 14 bases remaining between them. CDR3 in DNA: TGTGCCAGCAGCTCTTCGCGGTCGGGGGAGACCCAGTACTTC. Translation: CASSSSRSGETQYF.